This T cell receptor (beta chain) is drawn from a study of beta chain features in type 1 diabetes. Findings of the study overall: The study found that naive, central memory and Treg TCRB repertoires appeared more similar in patients than in healthy donors. cDNA-based sequencing might over-represent cells highly expressing TCR. Patients with type 1 diabetes carried fewer insertions and had more deletions at their VDJ junctions.

A note on this clone: Its antigen is not identified. This specimen includes other DNA sequences encoding the same CDR3.

CD4+ cells of the naive, central memory, regulatory and stem cell-like memory types were sorted via CD45RO/CCR7/CD25/CD127/CD95/CD27. This CDR3 comprises 17 residues. The germline CDR1 and CDR2 sequences are SGHTA and FQGNSA. Germline trimming cut 0 bases from V and 0 bases from J; bases unmatched to any gene: 5. cDNA synthesis used the whole RNA isolate, giving expressed TCRB sequences. The repertoire was sequenced with immunoSEQ multiplex PCR; TCRdb's copy has only in-frame clones and lacks some. The sample yields hundreds of thousands of clones, roughly 31% seen once. This chain connects TRBV7-2 to TRBJ2-4, with 7 positions matching TRBD2. The TCR sequence derives from a man aged 18 to 30 in good health. What was sequenced was naive CD4+ T cells from blood. The CDR3 nucleotides are TGTGCCAGCAGCTTAGCTGGTCTAGCGGCAGCCAAAAACATTCAGTACTTC. Its protein product is CASSLAGLAAAKNIQYF. Full variable domain (remainder filled in from reference TRBV7-2 and TRBJ2-4): GAGVSQSPSNKVTEKGKDVELRCDPISGHTALYWYRQSLGQGLEFLIYFQGNSAPDKSGLPSDRFSAERTGGSVSTLTIQRTQQEDSAVYLCASSLAGLAAAKNIQYFGAGTRLSVL.